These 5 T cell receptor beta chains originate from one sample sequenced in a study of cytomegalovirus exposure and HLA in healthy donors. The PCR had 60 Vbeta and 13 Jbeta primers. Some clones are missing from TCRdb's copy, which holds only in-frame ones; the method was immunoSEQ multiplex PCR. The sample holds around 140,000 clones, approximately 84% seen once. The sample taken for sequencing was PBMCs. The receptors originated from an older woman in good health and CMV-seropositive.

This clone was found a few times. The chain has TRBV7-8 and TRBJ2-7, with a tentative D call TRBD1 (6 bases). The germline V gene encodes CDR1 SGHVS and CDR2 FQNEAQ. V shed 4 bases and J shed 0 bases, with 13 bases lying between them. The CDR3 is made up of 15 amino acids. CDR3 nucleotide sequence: TGTGCCAGCAGCTCATACAGGGCCCTCTCCTACGAGCAGTACTTC. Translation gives CASSSYRALSYEQYF. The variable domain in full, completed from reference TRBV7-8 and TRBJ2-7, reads GAGVSQSPRYKVAKRGQDVALRCDPISGHVSLFWYQQALGQGPEFLTYFQNEAQLDKSGLPSDRFFAERPEGSVSTLKIQRTQQEDSAVYLCASSSYRALSYEQYFGPGTRLTVT.

The CDR3 nucleotides are TGTGCCAGCAGCTTCCAGGGAAACACCATATATTTT. The encoded protein is CASSFQGNTIYF. V is TRBV7-9 and J is TRBJ1-3; no clear D. This CDR3 is built from 12 residues. V was trimmed by 3 bases and J by 4 bases, leaving 4 bases between them. CDR1 is SEHNR and CDR2 is FQNEAQ in the germline V gene (reference sequence).

CDR3 DNA: TGCAGCGTCGCGACAGGGAGCGGAAACACCATATATTTT. It translates to CSVATGSGNTIYF. The chain employs TRBV29-1 and TRBJ1-3, with 7 bases fitting TRBD1. The CDR3 sequence is 13 residues long. Germline V lookup: CDR1 SQVTM, CDR2 ANQGSEA. Germline trimming cut 6 bases from V and 4 bases from J; bases unmatched to any gene: 6.

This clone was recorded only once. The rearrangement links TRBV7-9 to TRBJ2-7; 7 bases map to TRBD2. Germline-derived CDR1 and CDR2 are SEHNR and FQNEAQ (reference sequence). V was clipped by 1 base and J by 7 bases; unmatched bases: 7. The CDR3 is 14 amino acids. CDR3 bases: TGTGCCAGCAGCTTAGGGCGGGAGACGGGGGAGCAGTACTTC. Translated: CASSLGRETGEQYF.

CDR3 in DNA: TGTGCCAGCAGCGTAGACGGGCGGGATGAGCAGTTCTTC. This codes for CASSVDGRDEQFF. This rearrangement joins TRBV9 to TRBJ2-1, with D possibly being TRBD2 (5 bases). Germline CDR1 is SGDLS and CDR2 is YYNGEE. V was cut by 0 bases and J by 8 bases, with 9 bases left in between. The CDR3 loop spans 13 amino acids. Looking up the rest from reference TRBV9 and TRBJ2-1 gives the full variable domain: DSGVTQTPKHLITATGQRVTLRCSPRSGDLSVYWYQQSLDQGLQFLIQYYNGEERAKGNILERFSAQQFPDLHSELNLSSLELGDSALYFCASSVDGRDEQFFGPGTRLTVL.